A selection of T cell receptor beta chains follows, all from one sample in a study of neoadjuvant anti-PD-1 for oral cavity cancer. Libraries were prepared by immunoSEQ multiplex PCR; TCRdb keeps only in-frame clonotypes and omits some of them. In the table there are 68,000 or so clones, about 85% of which are singletons. Sample: PBMCs, taken after nivolumab (anti-PD-1) treatment. Receptors were obtained from a person aged 35-79 years with oral cavity squamous cell carcinoma. The CDR3 runs from the conserved cysteine through the conserved F or W. A D gene is named only where the DNA matches it firmly. Size values are once, few and many counts, or a class for expanded clones, and some rows have none.

V	D	J	size	DNA	CDR3
TRBV30	NA	TRBJ1-2	NA	TGTGCCTGGAGCGGTAAAGAGGGTCACTATGGCTACACCTTC	CAWSGKEGHYGYTF
TRBV19	NA	TRBJ1-1	NA	TGTGCCGGACGAGCTCAGGGGTCCACTGAAGCTTTCTTT	CAGRAQGSTEAFF
TRBV7-9	NA	TRBJ2-1	NA	TGTGCCAGCAGCTTACGCCCTCCGGATGAGCAGTTCTTC	CASSLRPPDEQFF
TRBV29-1	NA	TRBJ1-5	few	TGCAGCGTGGGACGGACGGAGGGCTATCAGCCCCAGCATTTT	CSVGRTEGYQPQHF
TRBV25-1	NA	TRBJ1-3	once	TGTGCCAGCCAGAAGCAGGGAGGATATGGAAACACCATATATTTT	CASQKQGGYGNTIYF
TRBV5-8	TRBD1	TRBJ2-7	NA	TGTGCCAGCAGCTTAAAGACAGGGGCTCTCTACGAGCAGTACTTC	CASSLKTGALYEQYF
TRBV7-9	NA	TRBJ1-1	NA	TGTGCCAGCAGCCCTGAGAACACTGAAGCTTTCTTT	CASSPENTEAFF
TRBV6-6	NA	TRBJ2-1	NA	TGTGCCAGCAGCCCCCGACATTTTGAGGGTAATGAGCAGTTCTTC	CASSPRHFEGNEQFF
TRBV28	TRBD2	TRBJ2-7	NA	TGTGCCAGCAGTTTAACCCCCAGAACAGCGGGGAATTCCTACGAGCAGTACTTC	CASSLTPRTAGNSYEQYF
TRBV30	NA	TRBJ1-1	NA	TGTGCCTGGAGTCCGTTGGCGAACACTGAAGCTTTCTTT	CAWSPLANTEAFF
TRBV11-2	NA	TRBJ1-1	NA	TGTGCCAGCAGCATAGACGGGGGGGTAATGAACACTGAAGCTTTCTTT	CASSIDGGVMNTEAFF
TRBV6-5	NA	TRBJ2-2	once	TGTGCCAGCAGTTACGCACAGGGCAACACCGGGGAGCTGTTTTTT	CASSYAQGNTGELFF
TRBV6-6	NA	TRBJ1-4	NA	TGTGCCAGCAGGGGGAGCGGTCAGGGAAATGAAAAACTGTTTTTT	CASRGSGQGNEKLFF
TRBV5-1	NA	TRBJ1-1	NA	TGCGCCAGCAGCTGGATGAGTCAGCAGAACACTGAAGCTTTCTTT	CASSWMSQQNTEAFF
TRBV5-6	NA	TRBJ1-2	NA	TGTGCCAGCAGCTTGAGTACTGGAGGCTACACCTTC	CASSLSTGGYTF
TRBV4-1	NA	TRBJ2-7	NA	TGCGCCAGCAGCTGGGACTCCTCATTAACATACGAGCAGTACTTC	CASSWDSSLTYEQYF
TRBV2	NA	TRBJ1-1	NA	TGTGCCAGCGGCAAAGGGGGAGCTGAAGCTTTCTTT	CASGKGGAEAFF
TRBV28	NA	TRBJ2-2	NA	TGTGCCAGCAGTTACTCGGGAGTAGATACCGGGGAGCTGTTTTTT	CASSYSGVDTGELFF
TRBV5-6	NA	TRBJ1-1	NA	TGTGCCAGCAGCCCCCGGACAGCGAACACTGAAGCTTTCTTT	CASSPRTANTEAFF
TRBV13	NA	TRBJ2-1	NA	TGTGCCAGCAGACGGGGTGAAGGGTACAATGAGCAGTTCTTC	CASRRGEGYNEQFF
TRBV5-4	NA	TRBJ2-7	NA	TGTGCCAGCAGCTTGAGTATAGCGGAGCAATACGAGCAGTACTTC	CASSLSIAEQYEQYF
TRBV10-3	NA	TRBJ2-5	NA	TGTGCCATCAGTGAGCCCGGGGACCAAGAGACCCAGTACTTC	CAISEPGDQETQYF
TRBV5-1	TRBD1	TRBJ2-3	NA	TGCGCCAGCAGCTTGACCCGACAGGGGAGCACAGATACGCAGTATTTT	CASSLTRQGSTDTQYF
TRBV10-3	NA	TRBJ2-1	NA	TGTGCCATCAGTGAACGCTTCAATGAGCAGTTCTTC	CAISERFNEQFF
TRBV30	NA	TRBJ2-3	few	TGTGCCGGGACTATGGACAGCCCGGCGGATACGCAGTATTTT	CAGTMDSPADTQYF
TRBV2	TRBD2	TRBJ2-3	NA	TGTGCCAGCAGTAAGGGACTAGCGGGGCCAGATACGCAGTATTTT	CASSKGLAGPDTQYF
TRBV5-6	NA	TRBJ1-2	NA	TGTGCCAGCAGCCCTCTGCCATTTGGGGGAGACTATGGCTACACCTTC	CASSPLPFGGDYGYTF
TRBV10-3	NA	TRBJ1-2	NA	TGTGCCCCACCTATGGGGAGGGGTCCTAACTATGGCTACACCTTC	CAPPMGRGPNYGYTF
TRBV6-5	TRBD1	TRBJ2-5	NA	TGTGCCAGCAGTTACTCGTCACAGGGGGCGCGAGAGACCCAGTACTTC	CASSYSSQGARETQYF
TRBV11-3	NA	TRBJ1-1	NA	TGTGCCAGCAGTAAGGGGTGGAACACTGAAGCTTTCTTT	CASSKGWNTEAFF
TRBV28	NA	TRBJ2-7	NA	TGTGCCAGCAGCACCGCCCTAGAAACTGGCGAGCAGTACTTC	CASSTALETGEQYF
TRBV5-1	TRBD2	TRBJ2-7	NA	TGCGCCAGCAGCTTGGGGTCTAGCGGCCCTTACGAGCAGTACTTC	CASSLGSSGPYEQYF
TRBV7-7	TRBD1	TRBJ2-5	NA	TGTGCTAGCAGCTTCTTATCCGGGACAGGGGCCCAAGAGACCCAGTACTTC	CASSFLSGTGAQETQYF
TRBV30	NA	TRBJ1-1	NA	TGTGCCTGGAGCGTGAACACTGAAGCTTTCTTT	CAWSVNTEAFF
TRBV7-9	TRBD1	TRBJ2-7	NA	TGTGCCAGCAGCTTCCGGGACAGAACCTACGAGCAGTACTTC	CASSFRDRTYEQYF
TRBV11-3	NA	TRBJ1-1	NA	TGTGCCAGCAGCTTAGCCGGAGGGGCTGAAGCTTTCTTT	CASSLAGGAEAFF
TRBV5-1	NA	TRBJ2-3	NA	TGCGCCAGCAGCAGGGACAAATTCACAGATACGCAGTATTTT	CASSRDKFTDTQYF
TRBV10-3	NA	TRBJ2-1	NA	TGTGCCATCAGTGAGAAGCCCAGTCTGAGCTCCTACAATGAGCAGTTCTTC	CAISEKPSLSSYNEQFF
TRBV7-8	TRBD2	TRBJ2-1	NA	TGTGCCAGCAGCTTAGACGGTCTGACTAGCGGTTACAATGAGCAGTTCTTC	CASSLDGLTSGYNEQFF
TRBV6-1	NA	TRBJ2-7	NA	TGTGCCAGCAGTGAAGCGGAGATCTACGAGCAGTACTTC	CASSEAEIYEQYF
TRBV2	NA	TRBJ2-1	NA	TGTGCCAGCAGAGTAGGGGGGCCCTCGGACAATGAGCAGTTCTTC	CASRVGGPSDNEQFF
TRBV5-4	TRBD1	TRBJ2-5	NA	TGTGCCAGCAGCGGGGGGACAGGGGGGCAAGAGACCCAGTACTTC	CASSGGTGGQETQYF
TRBV19	NA	TRBJ1-1	NA	TGTGCCAGTAGTATAGGCGGGGTCTCAGATGAAGCTTTCTTT	CASSIGGVSDEAFF
TRBV7-3	TRBD1	TRBJ2-1	once	TGTGCCAGCAGCTTAAACGCTTTCGGGACAGCTCCCTACAATGAGCAGTTCTTC	CASSLNAFGTAPYNEQFF
TRBV6-6	NA	TRBJ1-4	NA	TGTGCCAGCAGGGCGCCGGGACAAAGTAATGAAAAACTGTTTTTT	CASRAPGQSNEKLFF
TRBV7-3	TRBD2	TRBJ2-7	few	TGTGCCAGCAGCCCTGGACTAGCGGGAGGCGAGCAGTACTTC	CASSPGLAGGEQYF
TRBV5-8	TRBD1	TRBJ1-1	NA	TGTGCCAGCAGCAAACCAGACAGGGGTAACACTGAAGCTTTCTTT	CASSKPDRGNTEAFF
TRBV6-1	NA	TRBJ2-1	once	TGTGCCAGCAGCAGGCGCTACAATGAGCAGTTCTTC	CASSRRYNEQFF